The clone carrying this TCR beta chain has only one observation. Its cognate antigen is unknown. The source of the sample is a study of chemoradiotherapy in HPV16-positive cancers. In the study overall: Candidate HPV-specific clones and shared TCR motifs came from two HPV16-positive patients.

J gave up 4 bases and V 3 bases, and 6 bases lay outside the gene matches. Per the germline V gene, CDR1 is SGHKS and CDR2 is YYEKEE (reference sequence). This CDR3 is built from 16 residues. Study results and limitations: Only a couple of HPV16-positive patients supplied the functional HPV-specificity definition.

Profiled with immunoSEQ multiplex PCR; TCRdb holds only in-frame clones, not every one. The table includes fewer than 25,000 clones, roughly 92% detected once. The clonotype comes from a human donor with HPV-associated anogenital cancer. The V call is TRBV5-5, the J call TRBJ2-3, with 12 bases aligning to TRBD1. The sample here was blood, taken from a patient who underwent chemoradiotherapy. CDR3 nucleotide sequence: TGTGCCAGCAGCTCCTCCTGGGACAGGGGGCCAGATACGCAGTATTTT. It specifies CASSSSWDRGPDTQYF.